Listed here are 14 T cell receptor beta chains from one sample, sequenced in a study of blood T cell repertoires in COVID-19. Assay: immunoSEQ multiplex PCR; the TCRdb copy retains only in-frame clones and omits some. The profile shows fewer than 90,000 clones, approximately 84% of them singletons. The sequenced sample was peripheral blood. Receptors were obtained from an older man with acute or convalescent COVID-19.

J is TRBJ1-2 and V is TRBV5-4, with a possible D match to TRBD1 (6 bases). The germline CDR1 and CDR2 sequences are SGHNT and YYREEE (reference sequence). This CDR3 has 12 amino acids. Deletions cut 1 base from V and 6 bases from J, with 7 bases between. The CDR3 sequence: CASSLPGDGYTF. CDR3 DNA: TGTGCCAGCAGCTTGCCAGGGGATGGCTACACCTTC.

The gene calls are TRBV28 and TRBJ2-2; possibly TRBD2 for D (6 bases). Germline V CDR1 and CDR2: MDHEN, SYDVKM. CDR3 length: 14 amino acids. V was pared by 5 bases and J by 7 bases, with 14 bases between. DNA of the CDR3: TGTGCCAGCAGTCCCCTGGACGGGGGCGGGGAGCTGTTTTTT. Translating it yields CASSPLDGGGELFF.

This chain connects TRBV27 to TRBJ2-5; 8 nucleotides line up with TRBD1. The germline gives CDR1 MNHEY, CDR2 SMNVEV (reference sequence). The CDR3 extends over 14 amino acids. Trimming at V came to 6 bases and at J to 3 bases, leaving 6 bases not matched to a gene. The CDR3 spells CASSVQGGKETQYF. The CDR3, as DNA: TGTGCCAGCAGCGTACAGGGGGGCAAAGAGACCCAGTACTTC.

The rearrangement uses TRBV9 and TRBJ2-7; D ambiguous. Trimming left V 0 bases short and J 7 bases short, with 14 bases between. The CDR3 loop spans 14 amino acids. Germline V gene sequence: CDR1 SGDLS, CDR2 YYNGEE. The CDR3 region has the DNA TGTGCCAGCAGCGTAGTCGGTGCGGCTCAAGAGCAGTACTTC. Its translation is CASSVVGAAQEQYF.

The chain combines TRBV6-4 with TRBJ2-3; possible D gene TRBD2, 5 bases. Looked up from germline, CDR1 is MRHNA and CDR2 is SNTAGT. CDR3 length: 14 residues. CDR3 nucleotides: TGTCCAGGATCTAGAGGGTCCTCAGGAGATACGCAGTATTTT. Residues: CPGSRGSSGDTQYF.

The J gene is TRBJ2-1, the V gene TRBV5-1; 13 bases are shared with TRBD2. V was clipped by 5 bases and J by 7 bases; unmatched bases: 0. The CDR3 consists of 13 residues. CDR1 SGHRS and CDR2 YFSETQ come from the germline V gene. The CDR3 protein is CASRLAGGNEQFF. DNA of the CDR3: TGCGCCAGCAGACTAGCGGGAGGGAATGAGCAGTTCTTC. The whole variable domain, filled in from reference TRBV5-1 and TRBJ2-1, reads KAGVTQTPRYLIKTRGQQVTLSCSPISGHRSVSWYQQTPGQGLQFLFEYFSETQRNKGNFPGRFSGRQFSNSRSEMNVSTLELGDSALYLCASRLAGGNEQFFGPGTRLTVL.

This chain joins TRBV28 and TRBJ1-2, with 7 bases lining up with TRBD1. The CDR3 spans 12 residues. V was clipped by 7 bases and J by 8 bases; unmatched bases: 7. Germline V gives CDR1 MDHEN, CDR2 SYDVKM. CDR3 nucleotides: TGTGCCAGCACCGAGGGGGCGCGGGGCTACACCTTC. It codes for CASTEGARGYTF.

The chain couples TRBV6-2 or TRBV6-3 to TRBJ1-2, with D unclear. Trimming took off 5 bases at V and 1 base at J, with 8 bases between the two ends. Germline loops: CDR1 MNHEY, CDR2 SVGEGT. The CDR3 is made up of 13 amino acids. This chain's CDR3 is CASSLQNNYGYTF. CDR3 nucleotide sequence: TGTGCCAGCAGTCTTCAGAATAACTATGGCTACACCTTC.

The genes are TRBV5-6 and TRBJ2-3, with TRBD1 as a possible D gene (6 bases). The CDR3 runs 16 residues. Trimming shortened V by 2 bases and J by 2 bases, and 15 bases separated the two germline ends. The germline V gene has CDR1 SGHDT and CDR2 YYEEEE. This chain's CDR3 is CASSFGRTDLTDTQYF. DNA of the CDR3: TGTGCCAGCAGCTTTGGCCGGACAGACCTCACAGATACGCAGTATTTT.

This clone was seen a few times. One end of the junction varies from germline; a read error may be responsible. The CDR3: CASSRTDTQYF. The CDR3 nucleotides read TGTGCCAGCAGCCGAACAGACACGCAGTATTTT. The chain combines TRBV11-2 with TRBJ2-3; no reliable D call. The CDR3 covers 11 residues. CDR1 and CDR2 from the germline V gene are SGHAT and FQNNGV.

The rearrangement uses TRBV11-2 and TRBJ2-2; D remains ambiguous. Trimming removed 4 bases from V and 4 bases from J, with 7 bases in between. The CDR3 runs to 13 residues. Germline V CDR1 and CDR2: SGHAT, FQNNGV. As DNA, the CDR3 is TGTGCCAGCAGCTATAGTAGCACCGGGGAGCTGTTTTTT. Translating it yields CASSYSSTGELFF.

This CDR3 is CASSSSGAYADTQYF. The DNA for the CDR3 is TGTGCCAGCAGCTCGAGCGGGGCGTACGCAGATACGCAGTATTTT. This chain joins TRBV7-3 and TRBJ2-3; 7 nucleotides match TRBD2. Losses at the gene ends were 4 bases for V and 4 bases for J; bases not matched to a gene: 8. The CDR3 runs to 15 residues. Looked up from germline, CDR1 is SGHTA and CDR2 is FQGTGA.

This CDR3 reads CASSFERHTEAFF. In nucleotides, the CDR3 is TGTGCCAGCAGTTTCGAGAGGCACACTGAAGCTTTCTTT. J is TRBJ1-1 and V is TRBV27; no firm D call. The V gene's germline CDR1 is MNHEY and CDR2 SMNVEV (reference sequence). V was pared by 3 bases and J by 3 bases, with 8 bases between. The CDR3 runs to 13 residues.

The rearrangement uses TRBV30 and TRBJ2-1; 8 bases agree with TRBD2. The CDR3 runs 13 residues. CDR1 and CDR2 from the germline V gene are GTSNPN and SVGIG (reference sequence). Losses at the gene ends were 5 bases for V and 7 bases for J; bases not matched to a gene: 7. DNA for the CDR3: TGTGCCTGGGGGGATCAGCGGGGGAATGAGCAGTTCTTC. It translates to CAWGDQRGNEQFF.